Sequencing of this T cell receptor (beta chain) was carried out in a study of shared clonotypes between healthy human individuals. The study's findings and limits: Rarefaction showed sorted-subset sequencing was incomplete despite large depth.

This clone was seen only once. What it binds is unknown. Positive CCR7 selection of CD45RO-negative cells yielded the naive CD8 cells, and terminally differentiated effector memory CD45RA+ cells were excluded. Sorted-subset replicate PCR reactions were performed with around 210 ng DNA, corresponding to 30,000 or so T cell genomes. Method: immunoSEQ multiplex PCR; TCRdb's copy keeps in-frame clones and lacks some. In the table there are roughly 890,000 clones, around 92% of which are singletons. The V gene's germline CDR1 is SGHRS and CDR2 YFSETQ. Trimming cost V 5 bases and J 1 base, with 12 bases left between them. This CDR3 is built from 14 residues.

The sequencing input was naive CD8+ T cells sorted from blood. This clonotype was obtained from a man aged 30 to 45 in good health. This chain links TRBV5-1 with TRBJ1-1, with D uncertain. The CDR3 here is CASRFRGQNTEAFF. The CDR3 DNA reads TGCGCCAGCAGATTTCGCGGGCAGAACACTGAAGCTTTCTTT. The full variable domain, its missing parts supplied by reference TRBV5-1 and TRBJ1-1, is KAGVTQTPRYLIKTRGQQVTLSCSPISGHRSVSWYQQTPGQGLQFLFEYFSETQRNKGNFPGRFSGRQFSNSRSEMNVSTLELGDSALYLCASRFRGQNTEAFFGQGTRLTVV.